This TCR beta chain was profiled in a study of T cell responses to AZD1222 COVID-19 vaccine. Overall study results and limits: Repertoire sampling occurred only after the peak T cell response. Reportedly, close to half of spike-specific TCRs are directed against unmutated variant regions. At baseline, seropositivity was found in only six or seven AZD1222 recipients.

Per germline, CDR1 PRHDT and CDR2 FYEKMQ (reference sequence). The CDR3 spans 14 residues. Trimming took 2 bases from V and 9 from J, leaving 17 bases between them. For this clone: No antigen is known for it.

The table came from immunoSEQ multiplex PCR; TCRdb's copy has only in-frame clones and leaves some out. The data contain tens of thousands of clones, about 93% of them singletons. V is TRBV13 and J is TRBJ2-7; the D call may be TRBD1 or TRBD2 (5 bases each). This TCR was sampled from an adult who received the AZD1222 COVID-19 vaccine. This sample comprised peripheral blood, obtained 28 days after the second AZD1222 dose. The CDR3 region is CASSLFRDPGGQYF. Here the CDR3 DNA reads TGTGCCAGCAGCTTATTCCGGGACCCCGGAGGGCAGTACTTC.